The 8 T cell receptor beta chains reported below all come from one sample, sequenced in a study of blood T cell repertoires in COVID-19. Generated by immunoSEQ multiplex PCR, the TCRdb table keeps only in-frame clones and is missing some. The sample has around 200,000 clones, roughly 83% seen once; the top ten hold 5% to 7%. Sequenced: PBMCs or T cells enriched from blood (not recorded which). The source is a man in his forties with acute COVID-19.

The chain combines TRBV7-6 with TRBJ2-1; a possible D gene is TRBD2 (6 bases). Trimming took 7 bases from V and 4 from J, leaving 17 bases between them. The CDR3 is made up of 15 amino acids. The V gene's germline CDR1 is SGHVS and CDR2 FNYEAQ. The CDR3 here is CASTMGTSSYNEQFF. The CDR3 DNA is TGTGCCAGCACCATGGGAACTAGCTCTTACAATGAGCAGTTCTTC.

The CDR3 DNA reads as TGTGCCAGCACTCAGGCGGGACAGCTAAATGAAAAACTGTTTTTT. It specifies CASTQAGQLNEKLFF. The chain combines TRBV7-2 with TRBJ1-4, with 7 positions matching TRBD1. The CDR3 loop spans 15 amino acids. Germline lookup yields CDR1 SGHTA and CDR2 FQGNSA. The junction had 10 bases not matched to a gene; V was cut back by 7 bases and J by 5 bases.

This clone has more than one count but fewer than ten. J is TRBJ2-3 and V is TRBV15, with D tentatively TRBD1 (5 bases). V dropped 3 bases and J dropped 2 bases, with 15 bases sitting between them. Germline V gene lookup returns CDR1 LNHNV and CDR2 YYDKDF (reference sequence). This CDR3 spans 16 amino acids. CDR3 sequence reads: CATSSPDRQITDTQYF. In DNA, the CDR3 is TGTGCCACCAGCAGTCCCGACAGACAGATCACAGATACGCAGTATTTT.

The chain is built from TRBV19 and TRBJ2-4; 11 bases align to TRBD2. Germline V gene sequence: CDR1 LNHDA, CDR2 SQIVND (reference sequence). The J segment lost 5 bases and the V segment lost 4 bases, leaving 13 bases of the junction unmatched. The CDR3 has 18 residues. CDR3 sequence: CASSKFQAPGLAENIQYF. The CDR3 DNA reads TGTGCCAGTAGTAAATTCCAAGCGCCGGGACTAGCGGAAAACATTCAGTACTTC.

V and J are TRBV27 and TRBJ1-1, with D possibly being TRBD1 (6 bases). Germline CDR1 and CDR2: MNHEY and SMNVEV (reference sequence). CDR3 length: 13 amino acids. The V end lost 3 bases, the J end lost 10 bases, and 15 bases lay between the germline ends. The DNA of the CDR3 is TGTGCCAGCAGTTTGGTGCTGGGACAACGAGCTTTCTTT. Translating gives CASSLVLGQRAFF.

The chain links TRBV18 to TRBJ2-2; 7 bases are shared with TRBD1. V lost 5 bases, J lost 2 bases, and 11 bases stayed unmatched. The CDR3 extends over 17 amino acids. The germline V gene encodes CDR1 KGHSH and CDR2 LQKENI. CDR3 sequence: CASSAGPGQINTGELFF. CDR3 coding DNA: TGTGCCAGCTCAGCAGGGCCGGGACAGATCAACACCGGGGAGCTGTTTTTT.

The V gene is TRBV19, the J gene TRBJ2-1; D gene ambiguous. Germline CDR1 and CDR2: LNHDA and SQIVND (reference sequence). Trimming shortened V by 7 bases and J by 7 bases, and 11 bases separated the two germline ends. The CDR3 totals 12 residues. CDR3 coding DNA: TGTGCCAGTAACTACGGAATGAATGAGCAGTTCTTC. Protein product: CASNYGMNEQFF.

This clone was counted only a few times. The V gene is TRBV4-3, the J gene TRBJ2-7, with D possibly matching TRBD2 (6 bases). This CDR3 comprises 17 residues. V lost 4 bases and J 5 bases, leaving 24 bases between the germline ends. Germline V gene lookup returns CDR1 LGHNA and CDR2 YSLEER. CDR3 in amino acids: CASSRGTSASGFDEQYF. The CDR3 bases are TGCGCCAGCAGCCGGGGGACTTCGGCCAGCGGGTTCGACGAGCAGTACTTC.